The T cell receptor (beta chain) under discussion was sequenced for a study of human T cells and chemical hapten exposure. Looking at the study overall: For the roughly 26-week duration of the study, patients were given weekly doses of diphenylcyclopropenone on the scalp. A patient group, mainly female, showed alopecia areata, totalis or universalis.

Germline lookup yields CDR1 LGHNA and CDR2 YSLEER. The CDR3 sequence is 15 residues long. Trimming pared 0 bases from V and 4 bases from J, leaving 12 bases between. There are many counts of this clonotype. MiXCR, run by TCRdb on the RACE reads, gives a single entry per CDR3 protein. The repertoire includes roughly 100,000 distinct CDR3 sequences, 9.6% of them detected once, and around 4% sits in the top ten. Stated time point: pre-sensitization, week 0. Treatment in this sample: therapeutic diphenylcyclopropenone sensitization with weekly scalp DPC. The donor pool consisted of alopecia patients aged 18 to 70 years, considered suitable for DPC.

The sequence came from a woman aged 40 to 50 with alopecia areata. Some clones in this sample may be carry-over from other donors' samples. The source was whole blood, collected in connection with sensitization to the hapten diphenylcyclopropenone (DPC). V and J are TRBV4-3 and TRBJ1-2, with D perhaps TRBD1 (6 bases). CDR3 coding DNA: TGCGCCAGCAGCCAAGACCTGGAACAGGGCTATGGCTACACCTTC. Amino acid sequence: CASSQDLEQGYGYTF.